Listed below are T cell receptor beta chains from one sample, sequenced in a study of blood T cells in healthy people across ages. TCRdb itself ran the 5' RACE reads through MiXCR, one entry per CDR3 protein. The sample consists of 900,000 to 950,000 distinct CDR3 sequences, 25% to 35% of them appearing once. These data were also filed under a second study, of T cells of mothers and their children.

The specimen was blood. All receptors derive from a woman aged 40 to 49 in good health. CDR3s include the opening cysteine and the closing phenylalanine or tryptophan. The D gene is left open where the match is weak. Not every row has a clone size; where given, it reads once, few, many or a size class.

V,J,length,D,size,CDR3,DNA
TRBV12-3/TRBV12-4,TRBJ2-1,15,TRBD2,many,CASRATSGGYNEQFF,TGTGCCAGCAGGGCGACTAGCGGGGGGTACAATGAGCAGTTCTTC
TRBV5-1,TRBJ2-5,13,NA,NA,CTSSLGPVETQYF,TGCACCAGCAGCTTGGGTCCTGTTGAGACCCAGTACTTC
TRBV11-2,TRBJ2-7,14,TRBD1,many,CASSFRQGAYEQYF,TGTGCCAGCAGCTTCAGACAGGGAGCATACGAGCAGTACTTC
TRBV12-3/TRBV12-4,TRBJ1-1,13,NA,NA,CASSPTTGVEAFF,TGTGCCAGCAGCCCGACGACAGGAGTCGAAGCTTTCTTT
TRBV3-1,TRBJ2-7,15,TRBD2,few,CASSQDPGGSYEQYF,TGTGCCAGCAGCCAAGATCCGGGGGGGTCCTACGAGCAGTACTTC
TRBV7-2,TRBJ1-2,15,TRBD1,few,CASSPRTGEGYGYTF,TGTGCCAGCAGCCCTCGGACAGGGGAAGGGTATGGCTACACCTTC
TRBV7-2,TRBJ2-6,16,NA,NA,CASSPQPHSGANVLTF,TGTGCCAGCAGCCCCCAACCTCACTCTGGGGCCAACGTCCTGACTTTC
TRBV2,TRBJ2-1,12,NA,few,CASTFLAGEQFF,TGTGCCAGCACCTTCCTGGCGGGTGAGCAGTTCTTC
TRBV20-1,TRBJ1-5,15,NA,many,CSARDTAGEHQPQHF,TGCAGTGCTAGAGATACGGCAGGAGAACATCAGCCCCAGCATTTT
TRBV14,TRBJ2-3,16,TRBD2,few,CASSPTSTSGGNTQYF,TGTGCCAGCAGCCCCACATCGACTAGCGGGGGGAATACGCAGTATTTT
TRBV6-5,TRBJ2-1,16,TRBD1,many,CASSYSSGTGGNEQFF,TGTGCCAGCAGTTACTCGTCCGGGACAGGGGGCAATGAGCAGTTCTTC
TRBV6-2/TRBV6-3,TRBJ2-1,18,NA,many,CASSSYPAGALTYNEQFF,TGTGCCAGCAGTTCCTACCCCGCAGGGGCCTTGACCTACAATGAGCAGTTCTTC
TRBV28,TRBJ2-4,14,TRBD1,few,CASSTGDGKNIQYF,TGTGCCAGCAGTACAGGGGATGGCAAAAACATTCAGTACTTC
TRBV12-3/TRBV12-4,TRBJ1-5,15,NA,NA,CASSLSRNGNQPQHF,TGTGCCAGCAGTTTATCGCGCAACGGAAATCAGCCCCAGCATTTT
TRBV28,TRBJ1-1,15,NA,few,CASSTHSFMNTETFF,TGTGCCAGCAGTACACACAGCTTCATGAACACTGAAACTTTCTTT
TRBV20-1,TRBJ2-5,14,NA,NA,CSARKGGLGETQYF,TGCAGTGCTAGGAAGGGCGGGCTCGGGGAGACCCAGTACTTC
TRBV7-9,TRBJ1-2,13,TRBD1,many,CASSIEGANGYTF,TGTGCCAGCAGTATAGAGGGGGCTAATGGCTACACCTTC
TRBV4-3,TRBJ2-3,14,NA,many,CASSQVGRADTQYF,TGCGCCAGCAGCCAAGTGGGTAGGGCAGATACGCAGTATTTT
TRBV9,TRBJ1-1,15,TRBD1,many,CASSSPLTGGTEAFF,TGTGCCAGCAGCAGCCCACTTACAGGGGGCACTGAAGCTTTCTTT
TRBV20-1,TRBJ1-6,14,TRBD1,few,CSASRGTGNSPLHF,TGCAGTGCTAGTCGGGGGACAGGGAATTCACCCCTCCACTTT
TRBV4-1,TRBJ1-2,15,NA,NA,CASSQDPGEIYGYTF,TGCGCCAGCAGCCAAGATCCGGGGGAGATCTATGGCTACACCTTC
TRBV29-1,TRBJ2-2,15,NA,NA,CSVVGEVLNTGELFF,TGCAGCGTTGTTGGCGAGGTCCTAAACACCGGGGAGTTGTTTTTT
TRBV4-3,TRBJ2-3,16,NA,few,CASSQDPALATDTQYF,TGCGCCAGCAGCCAAGACCCTGCGCTAGCCACAGATACGCAGTATTTT
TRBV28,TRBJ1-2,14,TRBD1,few,CASRYTGGGYGYTF,TGTGCCAGCAGATATACAGGGGGCGGCTATGGCTACACCTTC
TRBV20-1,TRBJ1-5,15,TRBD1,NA,CSASPGQAINQPQHF,TGCAGTGCCTCACCGGGACAGGCAATCAATCAGCCCCAGCATTTT
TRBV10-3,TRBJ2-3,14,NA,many,CAISESISGPGRYF,TGTGCCATCAGTGAGTCGATTAGTGGTCCGGGTCGGTATTTT
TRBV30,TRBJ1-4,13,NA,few,CAWSLQSNEKLFF,TGTGCCTGGAGCCTACAGTCTAATGAAAAACTGTTTTTT
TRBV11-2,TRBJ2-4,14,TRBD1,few,CASSSRTGGNIQYF,TGTGCCAGCAGCTCCCGGACAGGGGGAAACATTCAGTACTTC
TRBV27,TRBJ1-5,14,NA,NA,CASTTLPGNQPQHF,TGTGCCAGCACTACCCTCCCCGGGAATCAGCCCCAGCATTTT
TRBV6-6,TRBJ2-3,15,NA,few,CASSYLGGATDTQYF,TGTGCCAGCAGTTACCTCGGGGGTGCGACAGATACGCAGTATTTT
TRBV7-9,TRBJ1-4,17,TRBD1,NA,CASSPTAQGETNEKLFF,TGTGCCAGCAGCCCCACAGCACAGGGGGAGACCAATGAAAAACTGTTTTTT
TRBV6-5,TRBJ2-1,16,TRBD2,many,CASRPRGTSSNNEQFF,TGTGCCAGCAGGCCCCGGGGGACTAGCTCTAACAATGAGCAGTTCTTC
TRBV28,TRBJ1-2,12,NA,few,CASRVEGYGYTF,TGTGCCAGCAGGGTAGAAGGCTATGGCTACACCTTC
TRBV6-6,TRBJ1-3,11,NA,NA,CASSSANTIYF,TGTGCCAGCAGTTCCGCAAACACCATATATTTT
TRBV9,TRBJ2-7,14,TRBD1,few,CASSTRTGPHEQYF,TGTGCCAGCAGCACCCGGACAGGTCCCCACGAGCAGTACTTC
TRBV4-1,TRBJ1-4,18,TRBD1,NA,CASSQDHQGARFNEKLFF,TGCGCCAGCAGCCAAGATCATCAGGGGGCCCGTTTTAATGAAAAACTGTTTTTT